This T cell receptor beta chain appears in the sequencing data of a study of cytomegalovirus exposure and HLA in healthy donors. Some clones are missing from TCRdb's copy, which holds only in-frame ones; the method was immunoSEQ multiplex PCR. The profile covers about 220,000 clones, with approximately 80% appearing a single time and more than 12% taken by the ten largest. Losses at the gene ends were 2 bases for V and 2 bases for J; bases not matched to a gene: 1. Looked up from germline, CDR1 is GTSNPN and CDR2 is SVGIG (reference sequence). This CDR3 is 14 amino acids long. The chain combines TRBV30 with TRBJ2-5; 11 nucleotides match TRBD2. Material for sequencing was PBMCs. This receptor was identified in a woman aged 25 to 39 in good health and CMV-seropositive. CDR3: CAWSRTSGQETQYF. CDR3 DNA sequence: TGTGCCTGGAGTAGGACTAGCGGGCAAGAGACCCAGTACTTC.